This is a list of T cell receptor beta chains from one sample in a study of CD8+ T cells in alopecia areata. Profiled with immunoSEQ multiplex PCR; TCRdb holds only in-frame clones, not every one. The data contain about 5,900 clones, about 60% of them seen just once; the ten biggest clones take up roughly an eighth. Sequencing used skin. All receptors come from a human donor with alopecia areata. CDR3s include the opening cysteine and the closing phenylalanine or tryptophan. The D gene is left open where the match is weak. Some rows have no size entry. The others give once, few or many, or a class for an expanded clone.

CASSFSSPGLEWLIGEQFF	TGTGCCAGCAGCTTTTCTTCCCCGGGACTAGAGTGGCTTATAGGCGAGCAGTTCTTC	TRBJ2-1	TRBV7-9	NA	TRBD2
CASSPRGGLVYEQYF	TGTGCCAGCAGCCCTAGGGGGGGTCTTGTGTACGAGCAGTACTTC	TRBJ2-7	TRBV7-9	medium-sized	NA
CAWIGQPTGELFF	TGTGCCTGGATAGGACAACCCACCGGGGAGCTGTTTTTT	TRBJ2-2	TRBV30	NA	NA
CASSSHGGSGATTGQYF	TGTGCCAGCAGCTCCCATGGGGGGTCCGGGGCTACTACTGGGCAGTACTTC	TRBJ2-7	TRBV7-8	NA	NA
CASSLGRGDTQYF	TGTGCCAGCAGCTTAGGCCGTGGGGATACGCAGTATTTT	TRBJ2-3	TRBV11-3	NA	NA
CSVRDSGVNYGYTF	TGCAGCGTTCGGGACTCGGGAGTAAACTATGGCTACACCTTC	TRBJ1-2	TRBV29-1	NA	NA
CASSLTGAPSYEQYF	TGTGCCAGCAGCTTGACGGGGGCGCCCTCCTACGAGCAGTACTTC	TRBJ2-7	TRBV5-4	NA	NA
CASSLSTEGLTQYF	TGCGCCAGCAGCTTGAGCACAGAGGGGCTTACGCAGTATTTT	TRBJ2-3	TRBV5-1	NA	NA
CASSGRGQGAPGGELFF	TGTGCCAGCAGCGGGAGGGGACAGGGGGCGCCGGGCGGGGAGCTGTTTTTT	TRBJ2-2	TRBV9	NA	TRBD1
CASSSRTGATHVDEQFF	TGCGCCAGCAGCTCGAGGACAGGGGCGACCCATGTTGATGAGCAGTTCTTC	TRBJ2-1	TRBV5-1	NA	TRBD1
CASSLSGQGRNEQFF	TGTGCCAGCAGTTTATCGGGACAGGGAAGAAATGAGCAGTTCTTC	TRBJ2-1	TRBV28	NA	TRBD1
CASSESRYTEAFF	TGTGCCAGCAGTGAAAGTAGGTACACTGAAGCTTTCTTT	TRBJ1-1	TRBV6-1	NA	NA
CASSPPYSGSPYEQYF	TGTGCCAGCTCACCCCCGTATAGCGGGTCGCCTTACGAGCAGTACTTC	TRBJ2-7	TRBV18	NA	TRBD2
CASSSDRGANYGYTF	TGTGCCAGTAGTTCTGACAGAGGAGCTAACTATGGCTACACCTTC	TRBJ1-2	TRBV19	NA	NA
CASSTTQSYEQYF	TGTGCCAGTAGTACAACCCAATCCTACGAGCAGTACTTC	TRBJ2-7	TRBV19	few	NA
CASSFSGTNTEAFF	TGCGCCAGCAGCTTTTCAGGGACGAACACTGAAGCTTTCTTT	TRBJ1-1	TRBV5-1	NA	NA
CASSLVGWSTDTQYF	TGCGCCAGCAGCTTGGTGGGGTGGAGCACAGATACGCAGTATTTT	TRBJ2-3	TRBV5-1	few	NA
CSVRDPASAYTEAFF	TGCAGCGTTCGTGATCCAGCGAGTGCTTACACTGAAGCTTTCTTT	TRBJ1-1	TRBV29-1	NA	NA
CASPGQSDSPLHF	TGTGCCTCACCGGGACAGAGCGATTCACCCCTCCACTTT	TRBJ1-6	TRBV30	NA	TRBD1
CASSLGGHYEQYF	TGTGCCAGCAGCTTAGGGGGACATTACGAGCAGTACTTC	TRBJ2-7	TRBV5-4	NA	NA
CASTAGAYGYTF	TGTGCCAGCACGGCAGGCGCCTATGGCTACACCTTC	TRBJ1-2	TRBV9	NA	NA
CASSLVRQDNEQFF	TGTGCCAGCAGCTTAGTTCGCCAGGACAATGAGCAGTTCTTC	TRBJ2-1	TRBV7-2	once	NA
CASSFLGLGTDTQYF	TGTGCCAGCAGTTTTCTCGGTCTTGGCACAGATACGCAGTATTTT	TRBJ2-3	TRBV9	NA	NA
CAGKYGTFYGYTF	TGTGCCGGAAAATACGGGACATTTTATGGCTACACCTTC	TRBJ1-2	TRBV2	few	NA
CASSARTGPHTDTQYF	TGTGCCAGCAGCGCACGAACCGGGCCGCACACGGATACGCAGTATTTT	TRBJ2-3	TRBV9	NA	NA
CASSREMTYEQYF	TGTGCCAGCAGCCGGGAGATGACCTACGAGCAGTACTTC	TRBJ2-7	TRBV7-2	NA	NA
CASRVTSPLGEQYF	TGTGCCAGCAGGGTGACTAGCCCACTTGGCGAGCAGTACTTC	TRBJ2-7	TRBV6-5	few	TRBD2
CASSFLQGVFYNEQFF	TGTGCCAGCAGCTTCCTACAGGGGGTCTTCTACAATGAGCAGTTCTTC	TRBJ2-1	TRBV7-8	NA	TRBD1
CASSSGGPQPQHF	TGTGCCAGCAGTTCAGGGGGCCCACAGCCCCAGCATTTT	TRBJ1-5	TRBV7-9	few	TRBD1
CASSHSFGQPLYSNQPQHF	TGTGCCAGCAGCCATTCCTTCGGACAGCCCCTTTATAGCAATCAGCCCCAGCATTTT	TRBJ1-5	TRBV28	NA	NA
CASSYSIASYTGELFF	TGTGCCAGCAGTTACTCGATCGCTAGCTACACCGGGGAGCTGTTTTTT	TRBJ2-2	TRBV6-6	NA	NA
CASKVAGVDEQFF	TGTGCCAGCAAGGTAGCGGGAGTGGATGAGCAGTTCTTC	TRBJ2-1	TRBV2	NA	TRBD2
CAWAARSTEAFF	TGTGCCTGGGCTGCACGAAGCACTGAAGCTTTCTTT	TRBJ1-1	TRBV30	NA	NA